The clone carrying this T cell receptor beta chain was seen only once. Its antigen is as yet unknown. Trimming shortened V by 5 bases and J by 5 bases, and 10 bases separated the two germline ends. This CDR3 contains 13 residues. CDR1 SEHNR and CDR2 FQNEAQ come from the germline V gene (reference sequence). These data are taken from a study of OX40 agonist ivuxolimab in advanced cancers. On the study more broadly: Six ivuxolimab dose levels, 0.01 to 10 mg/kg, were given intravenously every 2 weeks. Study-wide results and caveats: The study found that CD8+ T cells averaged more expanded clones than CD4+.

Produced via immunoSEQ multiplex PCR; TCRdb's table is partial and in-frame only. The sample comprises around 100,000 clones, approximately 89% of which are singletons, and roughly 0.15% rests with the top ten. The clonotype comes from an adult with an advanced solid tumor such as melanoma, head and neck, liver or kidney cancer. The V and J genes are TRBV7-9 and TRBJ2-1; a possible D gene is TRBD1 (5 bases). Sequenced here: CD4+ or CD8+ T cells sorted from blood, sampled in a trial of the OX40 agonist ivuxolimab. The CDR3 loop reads CASSLRQNNEQFF. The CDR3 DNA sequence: TGTGCCAGCAGCCTAAGACAGAACAATGAGCAGTTCTTC.